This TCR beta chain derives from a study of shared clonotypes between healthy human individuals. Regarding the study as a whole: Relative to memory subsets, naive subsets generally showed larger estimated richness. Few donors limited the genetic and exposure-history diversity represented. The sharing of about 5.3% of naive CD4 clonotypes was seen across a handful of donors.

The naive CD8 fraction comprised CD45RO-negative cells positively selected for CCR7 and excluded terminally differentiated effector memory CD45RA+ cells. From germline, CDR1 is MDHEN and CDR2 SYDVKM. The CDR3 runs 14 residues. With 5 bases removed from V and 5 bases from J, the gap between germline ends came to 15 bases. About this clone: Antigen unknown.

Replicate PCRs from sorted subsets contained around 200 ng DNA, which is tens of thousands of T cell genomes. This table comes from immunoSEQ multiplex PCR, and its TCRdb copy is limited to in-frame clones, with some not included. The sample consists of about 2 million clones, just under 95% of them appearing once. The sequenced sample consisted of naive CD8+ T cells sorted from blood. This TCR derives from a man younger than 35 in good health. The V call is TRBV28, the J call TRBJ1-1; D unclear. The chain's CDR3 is CASSPQDLETEAFF. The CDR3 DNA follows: TGTGCCAGCAGTCCCCAGGATTTGGAGACTGAAGCTTTCTTT.